This T cell receptor (beta chain) emerged from a study of cytomegalovirus exposure and HLA in healthy donors. General study findings and limits: HLA alleles showed associations with some 17,000 TCR beta sequences in a later analysis, at a 0.05 false discovery rate. Analyses of presence/absence relied on an assumption of roughly uniform sequencing depth across donors. The study flagged 150 to 200 TCR beta chains as cytomegalovirus-associated.

The PCR was carried out with 60 Vbeta primers and 13 Jbeta primers. The data were produced by immunoSEQ multiplex PCR, yet TCRdb's version contains in-frame clones alone and is incomplete. Its table records around 160,000 clones. Concerning this clone itself: Its antigen is not known.

The CDR3 spans 14 residues. Trimming removed 5 bases from V and 6 bases from J, with 16 bases in between. Germline V gene data show CDR1 as LNHDA and CDR2 as SQIVND (reference sequence). The sequence was obtained from a woman aged 50 to 60 in good health and CMV-seronegative. The chain links TRBV19 to TRBJ1-1; D unclear. Source material: PBMCs. The DNA of the CDR3 is TGTGCCAGTAGTCCCCTTACCAACGAGGCTGAAGCTTTCTTT. Translation: CASSPLTNEAEAFF. The whole variable domain, filled in from reference TRBV19 and TRBJ1-1, reads DGGITQSPKYLFRKEGQNVTLSCEQNLNHDAMYWYRQDPGQGLRLIYYSQIVNDFQKGDIAEGYSVSREKKESFPLTVTSAQKNPTAFYLCASSPLTNEAEAFFGQGTRLTVV.